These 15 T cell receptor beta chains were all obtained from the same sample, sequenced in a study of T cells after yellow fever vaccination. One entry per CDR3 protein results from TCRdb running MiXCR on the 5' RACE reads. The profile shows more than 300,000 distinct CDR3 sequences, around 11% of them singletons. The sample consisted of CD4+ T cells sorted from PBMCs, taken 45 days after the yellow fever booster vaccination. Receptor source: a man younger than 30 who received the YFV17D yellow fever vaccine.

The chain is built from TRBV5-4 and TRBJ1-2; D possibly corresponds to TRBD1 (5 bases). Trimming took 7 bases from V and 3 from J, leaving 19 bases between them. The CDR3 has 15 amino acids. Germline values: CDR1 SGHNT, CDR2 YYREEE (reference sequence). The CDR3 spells CASLPGGREDYGYTF. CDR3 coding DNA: TGTGCCAGCTTACCTGGGGGTCGCGAGGACTATGGCTACACCTTC.

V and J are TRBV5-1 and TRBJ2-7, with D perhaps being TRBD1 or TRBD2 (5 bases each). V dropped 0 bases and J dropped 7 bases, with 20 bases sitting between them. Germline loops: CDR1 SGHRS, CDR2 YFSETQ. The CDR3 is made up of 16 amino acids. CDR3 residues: CASSLGDAAASGEQYF. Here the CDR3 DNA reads TGCGCCAGCAGCTTGGGGGACGCTGCGGCTTCGGGGGAGCAGTACTTC.

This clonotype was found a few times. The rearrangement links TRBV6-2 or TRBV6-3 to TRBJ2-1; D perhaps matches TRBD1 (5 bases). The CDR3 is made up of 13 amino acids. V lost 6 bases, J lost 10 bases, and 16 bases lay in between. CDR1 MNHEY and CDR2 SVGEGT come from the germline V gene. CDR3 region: CASRPGPGAEQFF. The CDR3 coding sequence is TGTGCCAGCAGACCCGGTCCTGGGGCCGAGCAGTTCTTC.

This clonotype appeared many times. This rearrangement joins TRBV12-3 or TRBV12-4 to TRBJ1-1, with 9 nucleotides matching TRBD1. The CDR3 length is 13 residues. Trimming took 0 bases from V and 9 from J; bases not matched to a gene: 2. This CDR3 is CASSLAGTGKAFF. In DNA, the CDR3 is TGTGCCAGCAGTTTAGCGGGGACAGGGAAAGCTTTCTTT.

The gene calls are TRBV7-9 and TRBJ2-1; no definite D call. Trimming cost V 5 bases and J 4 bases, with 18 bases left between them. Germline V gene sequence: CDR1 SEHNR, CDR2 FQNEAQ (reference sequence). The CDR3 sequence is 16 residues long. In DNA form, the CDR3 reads TGTGCCAGCAGCACCGGTACGGGTACGAGATACAATGAGCAGTTCTTC. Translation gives CASSTGTGTRYNEQFF.

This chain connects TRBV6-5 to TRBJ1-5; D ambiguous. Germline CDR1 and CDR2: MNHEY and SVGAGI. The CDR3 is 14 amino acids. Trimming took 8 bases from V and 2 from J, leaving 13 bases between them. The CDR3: CASREGLGNQPQHF. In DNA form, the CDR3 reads TGTGCCAGCCGGGAAGGTTTGGGCAATCAGCCCCAGCATTTT.

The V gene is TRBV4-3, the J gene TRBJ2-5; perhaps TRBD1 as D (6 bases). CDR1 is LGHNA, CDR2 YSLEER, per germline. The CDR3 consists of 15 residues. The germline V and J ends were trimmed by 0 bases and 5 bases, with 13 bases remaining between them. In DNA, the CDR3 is TGCGCCAGCAGCCAAGATTTGCAGGGGCGTGAGACCCAGTACTTC. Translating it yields CASSQDLQGRETQYF.

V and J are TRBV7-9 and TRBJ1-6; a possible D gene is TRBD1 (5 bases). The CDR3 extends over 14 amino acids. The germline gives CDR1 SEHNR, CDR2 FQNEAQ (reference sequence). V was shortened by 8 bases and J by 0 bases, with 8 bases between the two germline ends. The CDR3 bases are TGTGCCAGCCAGGGAAGCTCCTATAATTCACCCCTCCACTTT. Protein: CASQGSSYNSPLHF.

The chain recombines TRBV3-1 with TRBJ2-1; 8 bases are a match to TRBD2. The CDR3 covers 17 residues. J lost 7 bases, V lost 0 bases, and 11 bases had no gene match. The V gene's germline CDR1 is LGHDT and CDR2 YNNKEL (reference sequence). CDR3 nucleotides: TGTGCCAGCAGCCAAGATTTCGTCAGCGGGGGAAGGAATGAGCAGTTCTTC. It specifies CASSQDFVSGGRNEQFF.

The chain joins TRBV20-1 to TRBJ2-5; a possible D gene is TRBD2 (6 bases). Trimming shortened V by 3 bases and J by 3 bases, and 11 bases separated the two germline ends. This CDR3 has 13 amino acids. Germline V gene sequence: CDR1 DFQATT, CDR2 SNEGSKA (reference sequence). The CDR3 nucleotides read TGCAGTGCTAGCTCATCGGGGGAAGAGACCCAGTACTTC. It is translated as CSASSSGEETQYF.

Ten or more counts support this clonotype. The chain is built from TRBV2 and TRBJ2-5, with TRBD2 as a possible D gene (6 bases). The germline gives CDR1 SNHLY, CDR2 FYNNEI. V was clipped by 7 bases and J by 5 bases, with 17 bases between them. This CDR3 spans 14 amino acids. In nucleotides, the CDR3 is TGTGCCAGCAACATTGGGGGGTCACGGGAGACCCAGTACTTC. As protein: CASNIGGSRETQYF.

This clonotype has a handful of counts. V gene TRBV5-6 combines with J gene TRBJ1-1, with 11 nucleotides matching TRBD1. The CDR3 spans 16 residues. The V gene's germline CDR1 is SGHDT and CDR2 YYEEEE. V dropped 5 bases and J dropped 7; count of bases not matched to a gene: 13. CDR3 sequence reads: CASRRSGQGVSGEAFF. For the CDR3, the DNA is TGTGCCAGCAGACGTTCGGGACAGGGGGTTTCGGGTGAAGCTTTCTTT.

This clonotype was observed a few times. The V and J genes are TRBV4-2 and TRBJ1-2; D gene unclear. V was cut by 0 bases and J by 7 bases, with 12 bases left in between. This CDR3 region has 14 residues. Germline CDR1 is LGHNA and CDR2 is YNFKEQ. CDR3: CASSQDLEFGGYTF. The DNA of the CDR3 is TGTGCCAGCAGCCAAGACCTGGAGTTTGGTGGCTACACCTTC.

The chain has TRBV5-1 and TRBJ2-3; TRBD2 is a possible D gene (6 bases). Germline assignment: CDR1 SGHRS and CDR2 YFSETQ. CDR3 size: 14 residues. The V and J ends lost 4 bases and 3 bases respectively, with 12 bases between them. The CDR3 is CASSGGAGTDTQYF. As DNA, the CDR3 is TGCGCCAGCAGCGGCGGGGCCGGTACAGATACGCAGTATTTT.

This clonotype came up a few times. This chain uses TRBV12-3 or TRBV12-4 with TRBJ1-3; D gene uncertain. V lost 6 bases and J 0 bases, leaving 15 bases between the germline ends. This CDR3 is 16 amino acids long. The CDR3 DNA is TGTGCCAGCAGCGGTTCCTACAACCCCTCTGGAAACACCATATATTTT. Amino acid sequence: CASSGSYNPSGNTIYF.